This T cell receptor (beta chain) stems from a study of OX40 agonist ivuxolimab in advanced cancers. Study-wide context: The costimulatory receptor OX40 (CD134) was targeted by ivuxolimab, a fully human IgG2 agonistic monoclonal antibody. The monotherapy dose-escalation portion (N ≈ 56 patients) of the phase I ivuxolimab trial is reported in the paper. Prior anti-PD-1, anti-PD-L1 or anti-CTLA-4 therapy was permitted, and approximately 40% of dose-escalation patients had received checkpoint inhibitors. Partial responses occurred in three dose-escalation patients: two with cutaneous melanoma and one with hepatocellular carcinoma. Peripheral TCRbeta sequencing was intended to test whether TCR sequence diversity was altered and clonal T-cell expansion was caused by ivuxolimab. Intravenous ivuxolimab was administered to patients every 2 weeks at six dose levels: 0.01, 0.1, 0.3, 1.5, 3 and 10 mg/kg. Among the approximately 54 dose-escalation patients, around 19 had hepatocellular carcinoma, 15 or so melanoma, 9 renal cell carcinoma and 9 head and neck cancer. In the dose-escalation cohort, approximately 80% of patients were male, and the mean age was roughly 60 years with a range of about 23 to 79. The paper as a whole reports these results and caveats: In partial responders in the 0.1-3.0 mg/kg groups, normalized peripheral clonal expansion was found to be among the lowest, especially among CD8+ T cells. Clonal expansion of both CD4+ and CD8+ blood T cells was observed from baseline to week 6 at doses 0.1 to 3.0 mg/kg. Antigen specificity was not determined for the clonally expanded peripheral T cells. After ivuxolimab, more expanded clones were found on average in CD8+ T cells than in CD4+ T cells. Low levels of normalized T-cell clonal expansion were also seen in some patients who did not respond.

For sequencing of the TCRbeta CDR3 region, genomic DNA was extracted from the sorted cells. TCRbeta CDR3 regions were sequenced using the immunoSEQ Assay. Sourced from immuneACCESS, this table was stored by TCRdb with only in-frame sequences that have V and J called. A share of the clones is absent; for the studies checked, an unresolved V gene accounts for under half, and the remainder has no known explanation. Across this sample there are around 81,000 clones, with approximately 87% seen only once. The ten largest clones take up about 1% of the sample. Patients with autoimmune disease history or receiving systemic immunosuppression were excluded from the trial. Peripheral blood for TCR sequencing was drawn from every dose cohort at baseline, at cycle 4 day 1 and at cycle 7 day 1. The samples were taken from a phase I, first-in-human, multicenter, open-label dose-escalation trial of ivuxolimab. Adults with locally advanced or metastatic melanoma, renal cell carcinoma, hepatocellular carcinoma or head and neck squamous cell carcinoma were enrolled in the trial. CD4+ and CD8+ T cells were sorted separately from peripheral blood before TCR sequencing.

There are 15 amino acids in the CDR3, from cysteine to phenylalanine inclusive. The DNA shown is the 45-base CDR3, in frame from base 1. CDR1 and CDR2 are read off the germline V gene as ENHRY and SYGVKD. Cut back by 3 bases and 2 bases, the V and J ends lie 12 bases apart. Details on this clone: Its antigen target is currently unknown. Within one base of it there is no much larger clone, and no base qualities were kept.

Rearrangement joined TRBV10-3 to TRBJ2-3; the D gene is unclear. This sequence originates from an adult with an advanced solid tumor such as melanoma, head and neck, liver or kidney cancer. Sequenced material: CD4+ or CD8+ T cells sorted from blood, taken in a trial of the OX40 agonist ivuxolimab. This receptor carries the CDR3 CAISDRVSVTDTQYF. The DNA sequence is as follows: TGTGCCATCAGTGACAGAGTTTCAGTCACAGATACGCAGTATTTT.